One TCR beta chain is described in this entry. This entry comes from a study of blood T cell repertoires in COVID-19. Study information: In each case, the material was cDNA or gDNA derived from T cells, B-cell-depleted T cells, or PBMCs.

The CDR3 is made up of 16 amino acids. CDR1 LGHDT and CDR2 YNNKEL come from the germline V gene (reference sequence). The J segment lost 2 bases and the V segment lost 4 bases, leaving 3 bases of the junction unmatched. Only in-frame clones appear in the TCRdb table, and some are missing; sequencing was by immunoSEQ multiplex PCR. Among more than 250,000 clones listed, about four fifths were seen once. The clonotype comes from a man aged 35 to 55 who had been exposed to COVID-19. Sequenced material: PBMCs or T cells enriched from blood (not recorded which). The chain combines TRBV3-1 (or the pseudogene TRBV3-2) with TRBJ2-3; 13 bases match TRBD2. The CDR3 is CASSPLAGGPTDTQYF. The CDR3, as DNA: TGTGCCAGCAGCCCACTAGCGGGAGGGCCCACAGATACGCAGTATTTT.